One and the same sample provided the 13 T cell receptor beta chains below, sequenced in a study of T-cell reconstitution after alpha-beta-depleted transplantation in children. The TCRbeta library was prepared with unique molecular identifiers. TCRdb processed the PCR reads anew with MiXCR; each CDR3 protein has one entry. The profile shows around 380,000 distinct CDR3 sequences, roughly a tenth of them singletons. Sequences were derived from PBMCs from the stem cell graft donor, sampled from the stem cell graft. The source of these receptors is a human donor who donated a stem cell graft to a child with acute myeloid leukemia.

The chain is built from TRBV7-2 and TRBJ2-1; 12 nucleotides align to TRBD2. J lost 10 bases, V lost 5 bases, and 9 bases had no gene match. CDR3 size: 15 residues. Germline V gene lookup returns CDR1 SGHTA and CDR2 FQGNSA. For the CDR3, the DNA is TGTGCCAGCAGCCCTAGGACTAGCGGGGCGGGGGAGCAGTTCTTC. This translates into CASSPRTSGAGEQFF.

The chain carries TRBV20-1 and TRBJ1-4; possibly TRBD1 for D (6 bases). V was shortened by 0 bases and J by 7 bases, with 15 bases between the two germline ends. The germline V gene encodes CDR1 DFQATT and CDR2 SNEGSKA (reference sequence). There are 15 residues in the CDR3. The CDR3 region is CSARDRWQGFEKLFF. CDR3 in DNA: TGCAGTGCTAGAGATAGGTGGCAGGGGTTTGAAAAACTGTTTTTT.

This clonotype showed up many times. V and J are TRBV6-5 and TRBJ2-5, with D possibly TRBD2 on 6 matching bases. This CDR3 is 14 amino acids long. Trimming took 3 bases from V and 4 from J, leaving 12 bases between them. Germline V gives CDR1 MNHEY, CDR2 SVGAGI. CDR3 sequence (DNA): TGTGCCAGCAGTTATGGGGGGAGAGGAGAGACCCAGTACTTC. Translated, it gives CASSYGGRGETQYF.

This clonotype has at least ten counts. This chain uses TRBV5-1 with TRBJ1-2; tentatively, D is TRBD1 (5 bases). This CDR3 is built from 13 residues. Germline V gene lookup returns CDR1 SGHRS and CDR2 YFSETQ. V lost 2 bases to trimming and J lost 8 bases, with 13 bases between them. CDR3 protein: CASSFQGIEGYTF. The CDR3 DNA is TGCGCCAGCAGCTTCCAGGGAATAGAAGGCTACACCTTC. The full variable domain, with the rest looked up from reference TRBV5-1 and TRBJ1-2, is KAGVTQTPRYLIKTRGQQVTLSCSPISGHRSVSWYQQTPGQGLQFLFEYFSETQRNKGNFPGRFSGRQFSNSRSEMNVSTLELGDSALYLCASSFQGIEGYTFGSGTRLTVV.

There are a few counts of this clonotype. The chain has TRBV27 and TRBJ2-1, with 13 bases lining up with TRBD2. V dropped 6 bases and J dropped 7; count of bases not matched to a gene: 3. The CDR3 is made up of 14 amino acids. Germline values: CDR1 MNHEY, CDR2 SMNVEV (reference sequence). CDR3 nucleotides: TGTGCCAGCAGACCGGGACTAGCGGGAAATGAGCAGTTCTTC. This codes for CASRPGLAGNEQFF.

V usage is TRBV15 and J usage is TRBJ2-5; no clear D gene. Trimming pared 0 bases from V and 5 bases from J, leaving 7 bases between. This CDR3 is 13 amino acids long. CDR1 is LNHNV and CDR2 is YYDKDF in the germline V gene (reference sequence). The CDR3: CATSRDGRETQYF. The DNA for the CDR3 is TGTGCCACCAGCAGAGACGGACGGGAGACCCAGTACTTC.

At least ten counts were recorded for this clonotype. V usage is TRBV5-5 and J usage is TRBJ2-2; possible D gene TRBD1, 6 bases. V was trimmed by 3 bases and J by 3 bases, leaving 15 bases between them. The CDR3 totals 16 residues. In germline, CDR1 is SGHKS, CDR2 YYEKEE (reference sequence). CDR3 nucleotides: TGTGCCAGCAGCTGGGACCGGGACACCTACACCGGGGAGCTGTTTTTT. This gives the protein CASSWDRDTYTGELFF.

V gene TRBV20-1 combines with J gene TRBJ1-6, with a possible D match to TRBD1 (5 bases). The CDR3 covers 13 residues. Germline CDR1 reads DFQATT; CDR2 reads SNEGSKA (reference sequence). V lost 3 bases and J lost 5, with 8 bases in between. CDR3 DNA: TGCAGTGCTAGGAGGGGTAATAATTCACCCCTCCACTTT. It translates to CSARRGNNSPLHF.

CDR3 amino acids: CSARVGSGTETQYF. CDR3 in DNA: TGCAGTGCTAGAGTGGGTAGCGGGACCGAGACCCAGTACTTC. This chain links TRBV20-1 with TRBJ2-5; 8 bases are shared with TRBD2. The ends lost 1 base at V and 5 bases at J; junction bases unmatched: 6. Germline V gene lookup returns CDR1 DFQATT and CDR2 SNEGSKA (reference sequence). The CDR3 has 14 residues.

The chain recombines TRBV20-1 with TRBJ2-3, with TRBD2 matching over 9 bases. Germline assignment: CDR1 DFQATT and CDR2 SNEGSKA (reference sequence). The CDR3 has 15 amino acids. The junction had 11 bases not matched to a gene; V was cut back by 6 bases and J by 4 bases. CDR3 in DNA: TGCAGTGCAAGTAGGGGTAGCGGGAGAGCAGATACGCAGTATTTT. Translated, it gives CSASRGSGRADTQYF.

This clonotype showed up just a few times. V is TRBV5-1 and J is TRBJ2-1, with a weak D call TRBD1 (7 bases). Trimming cost V 0 bases and J 7 bases, with 11 bases left between them. Per germline, CDR1 SGHRS and CDR2 YFSETQ. The CDR3 contains 14 residues. CDR3 nucleotides: TGCGCCAGCAGCTTGGTTCAGGGGGGAAATGAGCAGTTCTTC. It specifies CASSLVQGGNEQFF. Complete variable domain (other parts from reference TRBV5-1 and TRBJ2-1): KAGVTQTPRYLIKTRGQQVTLSCSPISGHRSVSWYQQTPGQGLQFLFEYFSETQRNKGNFPGRFSGRQFSNSRSEMNVSTLELGDSALYLCASSLVQGGNEQFFGPGTRLTVL.

This clonotype was picked up a small number of times. The J gene is TRBJ2-6, the V gene TRBV5-1; D perhaps matches TRBD2 (5 bases). Trimming left V 1 base short and J 4 bases short, with 21 bases between. The length of the CDR3 is 19 residues. Germline lookup yields CDR1 SGHRS and CDR2 YFSETQ. The CDR3 sequence is CASSLYGGIQRAGANVLTF. CDR3 coding DNA: TGCGCCAGCAGCTTGTACGGAGGAATACAAAGGGCCGGGGCCAACGTCCTGACTTTC.

This clonotype was seen more than once but under ten times. The V gene is TRBV5-5, the J gene TRBJ2-1; maybe TRBD1 (6 bases). The germline V gene encodes CDR1 SGHKS and CDR2 YYEKEE (reference sequence). The CDR3 contains 13 residues. V dropped 2 bases and J dropped 10 bases, with 13 bases sitting between them. The CDR3 sequence: CASSLTGTGEQFF. The CDR3 nucleotides read TGTGCCAGCAGCTTAACAGGGACGGGCGAGCAGTTCTTC.